These 26 T cell receptor beta chains were all obtained from the same sample, sequenced in a study of cytomegalovirus exposure and HLA in healthy donors. This PCR relied on a set of 60 Vbeta primers and 13 Jbeta primers. Clones were read by immunoSEQ multiplex PCR, and TCRdb kept only the in-frame ones, dropping some. The listing contains approximately 120,000 clones. Sample: PBMCs. All receptors come from a man younger than 45 in good health and CMV-seronegative.

The V gene is TRBV9, the J gene TRBJ1-2; D is uncertain. V lost 3 bases and J 1 base, leaving 13 bases between the germline ends. CDR1 and CDR2 (germline): SGDLS, YYNGEE. CDR3 length: 15 amino acids. CDR3 DNA sequence: TGTGCCAGCAGCGGACAACAGTTTCTTAACTATGGCTACACCTTC. Translating it yields CASSGQQFLNYGYTF. Based on the CDR3 plus reference TRBV9 and TRBJ1-2, the full variable domain is DSGVTQTPKHLITATGQRVTLRCSPRSGDLSVYWYQQSLDQGLQFLIQYYNGEERAKGNILERFSAQQFPDLHSELNLSSLELGDSALYFCASSGQQFLNYGYTFGSGTRLTVV.

The rearrangement uses TRBV7-9 and TRBJ1-5; 9 positions agree with TRBD1. The junction had 13 bases not matched to a gene; V was cut back by 5 bases and J by 5 bases. Germline V CDR1 and CDR2: SEHNR, FQNEAQ (reference sequence). CDR3 length: 17 amino acids. The CDR3 loop is CASSRFLGQGFYQPQHF. The CDR3 nucleotides read TGTGCCAGCAGCCGATTCCTGGGACAGGGATTTTATCAGCCCCAGCATTTT.

The gene calls are TRBV2 and TRBJ2-2; weak D call: TRBD1 (5 bases). V shed 5 bases and J shed 1 base, with 8 bases lying between them. The CDR3 has 14 amino acids. Per the germline V gene, CDR1 is SNHLY and CDR2 is FYNNEI. The CDR3 is CASSRRGNTGELFF. CDR3 DNA sequence: TGTGCCAGCAGTCGTAGGGGGAACACCGGGGAGCTGTTTTTT.

The CDR3 nucleotides are TGTGCCACCCAGGCCTCGGGTGAGCTAGCGGGAGGAACCGACTACGAGCAGTACTTC. Translation: CATQASGELAGGTDYEQYF. The V call is TRBV7-9, the J call TRBJ2-7; 11 bases line up with TRBD2. V gave up 10 bases and J gave up 3 bases; unmatched junction bases: 23. The length of the CDR3 is 19 residues. In germline, CDR1 is SEHNR, CDR2 FQNEAQ (reference sequence).

V is TRBV30 and J is TRBJ2-5; 7 bases agree with TRBD2. The J call could be wrong; TRBJ2-7 is a better fit for the DNA end. Germline lookup yields CDR1 GTSNPN and CDR2 SVGIG (reference sequence). The length of the CDR3 is 16 residues. CDR3: CAWSVRGDTMGYEQYF. The CDR3 nucleotides are TGTGCCTGGAGTGTACGGGGGGATACGATGGGCTACGAGCAGTACTTC.

The chain combines TRBV19 with TRBJ2-3; tentatively, D is TRBD2 (5 bases). The V end lost 9 bases, the J end lost 2 bases, and 6 bases lay between the germline ends. Germline V gene lookup returns CDR1 LNHDA and CDR2 SQIVND (reference sequence). The CDR3 has 11 amino acids. The CDR3 region is CASGITDTQYF. CDR3 in DNA: TGTGCCAGCGGGATCACAGATACGCAGTATTTT.

The V gene is TRBV11-3, the J gene TRBJ1-1; D is ambiguous. CDR3 length equals 13 residues. V was trimmed by 3 bases and J by 1 base, leaving 6 bases between them. Looked up from germline, CDR1 is SGHNT and CDR2 is YENEEA. The CDR3 sequence is CASSLEKNTEAFF. DNA for the CDR3: TGTGCCAGCAGCTTGGAGAAGAACACTGAAGCTTTCTTT.

V usage is TRBV5-4 and J usage is TRBJ2-1, with 9 bases aligning to TRBD2. Per the germline V gene, CDR1 is SGHNT and CDR2 is YYREEE (reference sequence). V lost 4 bases to trimming and J lost 6 bases; unmatched junction nucleotides: 5. The CDR3 has 14 amino acids. CDR3 bases: TGTGCCAGCAGCCGACTAGCGGTACCCAATGAGCAGTTCTTC. Protein product: CASSRLAVPNEQFF. Filled out from reference TRBV5-4 and TRBJ2-1, the complete variable domain reads ETGVTQSPTHLIKTRGQQVTLRCSSQSGHNTVSWYQQALGQGPQFIFQYYREEENGRGNFPPRFSGLQFPNYSSELNVNALELDDSALYLCASSRLAVPNEQFFGPGTRLTVL.

The rearrangement links TRBV4-2 to TRBJ2-3, with D hard to call. Germline CDR1 LGHNA, CDR2 YNFKEQ. Trimming removed 0 bases at V and 0 bases at J, with 10 bases between. CDR3 length: 16 residues. In DNA form, the CDR3 reads TGTGCCAGCAGCCAAGATGGATGGAGTAGCACAGATACGCAGTATTTT. Residues: CASSQDGWSSTDTQYF.

The chain has TRBV7-9 and TRBJ1-1; 8 nucleotides line up with TRBD1. With 3 bases clipped from V and 3 bases from J, the junction kept 3 bases outside the gene matches. CDR1 SEHNR and CDR2 FQNEAQ come from the germline V gene (reference sequence). The CDR3 is 14 residues long. The CDR3 region has the DNA TGTGCCAGCAGCTTGCAGGGGGCGGACACTGAAGCTTTCTTT. Its translation is CASSLQGADTEAFF.

V and J are TRBV2 and TRBJ2-7; D may be TRBD1 (7 bases). V shed 5 bases and J shed 5 bases, with 13 bases lying between them. The germline gives CDR1 SNHLY, CDR2 FYNNEI. The CDR3 is 13 amino acids. CDR3: CASSYRGGDEQYF. CDR3 bases: TGTGCCAGCAGTTACAGGGGAGGAGACGAGCAGTACTTC.

The rearrangement joins TRBV7-2 to TRBJ2-1, with a tentative D call TRBD2 (6 bases). The length of the CDR3 is 16 residues. Germline lookup yields CDR1 SGHTA and CDR2 FQGNSA. The germline V and J ends were trimmed by 1 base and 4 bases, with 14 bases remaining between them. The CDR3, as DNA: TGTGCCAGCAGCTTAGATTCTCGCGGGGATTACAATGAGCAGTTCTTC. Protein: CASSLDSRGDYNEQFF.

The chain joins TRBV11-1 to TRBJ2-7; D ambiguous. Trimming removed 5 bases from V and 1 base from J, with 12 bases in between. Germline CDR1 and CDR2: SGHAT and FQDESV (reference sequence). CDR3 size: 14 residues. The chain's CDR3 is CASSLGIYSYEQYF. CDR3 nucleotides: TGTGCCAGCAGCCTCGGTATCTATTCCTACGAGCAGTACTTC.

The chain links TRBV11-3 to TRBJ2-2; the match to TRBD1 covers 8 bases. In germline, CDR1 is SGHNT, CDR2 YENEEA. The CDR3 has 14 residues. After removal of 5 bases from V and 5 bases from J, the junction contained 4 bases not matched to a gene. CDR3 coding DNA: TGTGCCAGCAGCAATTACAGGGGGACCGGGGAGCTGTTTTTT. The encoded protein is CASSNYRGTGELFF.

V gene TRBV18 combines with J gene TRBJ2-6; perhaps TRBD2 as D (5 bases). Germline CDR1 is KGHSH and CDR2 is LQKENI. The CDR3 spans 19 residues. V was clipped by 4 bases and J by 1 base, with 20 bases between them. The CDR3 is CASSLVFRATGSGANVLTF. The CDR3 DNA reads TGTGCCAGCTCACTAGTATTTCGGGCAACGGGATCTGGGGCCAACGTCCTGACTTTC.

The rearrangement joins TRBV4-2 to TRBJ2-1; tentative D call: TRBD2 (7 bases). There are 15 residues in the CDR3. With 2 bases removed from V and 7 bases from J, the gap between germline ends came to 15 bases. CDR1 and CDR2 (germline): LGHNA, YNFKEQ. CDR3 sequence (DNA): TGTGCCAGCAGCCAATCAGAGGAGGGGGGGAATGAGCAGTTCTTC. Residues: CASSQSEEGGNEQFF.

V usage is TRBV5-6 and J usage is TRBJ2-3; 7 positions agree with TRBD2. Trimming cost V 6 bases and J 0 bases; bases outside gene matches: 10. Germline loops: CDR1 SGHDT, CDR2 YYEEEE. CDR3 length equals 16 residues. CDR3 loop: CASTNWGRGSTDTQYF. The DNA for the CDR3 is TGTGCCAGCACCAACTGGGGGAGGGGTAGCACAGATACGCAGTATTTT.

The chain combines TRBV30 with TRBJ2-1; 11 bases agree with TRBD2. The length of the CDR3 is 17 residues. Germline V gene sequence: CDR1 GTSNPN, CDR2 SVGIG (reference sequence). V lost 4 bases and J lost 7; bases outside the gene matches: 15. The CDR3 DNA reads TGTGCCTGGAACCGTGGAGGCCTAGCGGGAGGCCGTAATGAGCAGTTCTTC. Amino acids: CAWNRGGLAGGRNEQFF.

The CDR3 DNA reads as TGTGCCAGCAGGGGACTAGCGAATGACAATGAGCAGTTCTTC. Encoded protein: CASRGLANDNEQFF. The J gene is TRBJ2-1, the V gene TRBV2; 10 positions agree with TRBD2. The CDR3 has 14 residues. The ends lost 6 bases at V and 5 bases at J; junction bases unmatched: 4. Germline assignment: CDR1 SNHLY and CDR2 FYNNEI.

This chain joins TRBV9 and TRBJ2-3; D gene unclear. CDR3 length: 13 amino acids. In germline, CDR1 is SGDLS, CDR2 YYNGEE. Deletions cut 0 bases from V and 3 bases from J, with 5 bases between. For the CDR3, the DNA is TGTGCCAGCAGCGTAGACTGGACAGATACGCAGTATTTT. Residues: CASSVDWTDTQYF. The full variable domain, with the rest looked up from reference TRBV9 and TRBJ2-3, is DSGVTQTPKHLITATGQRVTLRCSPRSGDLSVYWYQQSLDQGLQFLIQYYNGEERAKGNILERFSAQQFPDLHSELNLSSLELGDSALYFCASSVDWTDTQYFGPGTRLTVL.

This chain connects TRBV5-6 to TRBJ2-5; 9 bases align to TRBD2. Germline values: CDR1 SGHDT, CDR2 YYEEEE. The junction had 7 bases not matched to a gene; V was cut back by 1 base and J by 0 bases. The CDR3 is 17 residues long. The CDR3 DNA sequence: TGTGCCAGCAGCTTGTTGGTAGCGGGGGCAGACCAAGAGACCCAGTACTTC. It encodes CASSLLVAGADQETQYF.

This rearrangement joins TRBV23-1 to TRBJ2-5; possibly TRBD2 for D (6 bases). TRBV23-1 is an ORF; its function is uncertain. V lost 4 bases and J lost 5, with 20 bases in between. The CDR3 has 16 amino acids. CDR3 coding DNA: TGCGCCAGCAGTCGGCGGCCGGGACTGAGTAGGGAGACCCAGTACTTC. Translation: CASSRRPGLSRETQYF.

The gene calls are TRBV15 and TRBJ2-3; 8 bases match TRBD1. The CDR3 extends over 15 amino acids. The germline gives CDR1 LNHNV, CDR2 YYDKDF (reference sequence). The junction had 4 bases not matched to a gene; V was cut back by 3 bases and J by 2 bases. Here the CDR3 DNA reads TGTGCCACCAGCAGGGACAGGGCAAACACAGATACGCAGTATTTT. This codes for CATSRDRANTDTQYF.

The gene calls are TRBV28 and TRBJ2-1; 12 bases map to TRBD1. V gave up 8 bases and J gave up 9 bases; unmatched junction bases: 8. The CDR3 has 14 residues. Germline V gene sequence: CDR1 MDHEN, CDR2 SYDVKM. This CDR3 reads CASLGDRGPGEQFF. The CDR3 DNA is TGTGCCAGCCTAGGGGACAGGGGGCCTGGTGAGCAGTTCTTC.

The V call is TRBV4-2, the J call TRBJ2-7; TRBD2 is a possible D gene (6 bases). Germline-derived CDR1 and CDR2 are LGHNA and YNFKEQ. V shed 7 bases and J shed 1 base, with 8 bases lying between them. The CDR3 loop spans 12 amino acids. CDR3 DNA sequence: TGTGCCAGCAAGGGACTTTCCTACGAGCAGTACTTC. Encoded protein: CASKGLSYEQYF.

This sequence joins TRBV11-1 and TRBJ2-5; D possibly corresponds to TRBD2 (5 bases). The J call may be faulty, since TRBJ2-7 better matches the DNA end. This CDR3 is built from 14 residues. CDR1 is SGHAT and CDR2 is FQDESV in the germline V gene (reference sequence). The CDR3 loop reads CASSLDEGRYEQYF. The CDR3 DNA reads TGTGCCAGCAGCTTAGATGAGGGTCGCTACGAGCAGTACTTC.